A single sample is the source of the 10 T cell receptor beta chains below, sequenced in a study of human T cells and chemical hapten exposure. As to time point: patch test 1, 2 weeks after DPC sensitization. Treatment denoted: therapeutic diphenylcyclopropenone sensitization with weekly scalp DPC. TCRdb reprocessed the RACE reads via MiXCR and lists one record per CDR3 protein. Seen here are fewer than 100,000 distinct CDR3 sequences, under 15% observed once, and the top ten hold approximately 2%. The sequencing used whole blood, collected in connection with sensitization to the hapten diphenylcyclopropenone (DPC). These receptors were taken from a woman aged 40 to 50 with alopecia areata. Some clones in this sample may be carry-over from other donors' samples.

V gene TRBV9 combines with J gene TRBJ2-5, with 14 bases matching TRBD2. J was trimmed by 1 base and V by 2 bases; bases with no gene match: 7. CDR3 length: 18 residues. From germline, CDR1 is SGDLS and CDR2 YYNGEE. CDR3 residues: CASSVGTSGSRRQETQYF. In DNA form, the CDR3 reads TGTGCCAGCAGCGTCGGGACTAGCGGGAGTAGGCGCCAAGAGACCCAGTACTTC.

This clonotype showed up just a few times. The CDR3 nucleotides read TGCAGCGTTTTAGGGACTAGCGGGAGGACAGATACGCAGTATTTT. Protein product: CSVLGTSGRTDTQYF. V is TRBV29-1 and J is TRBJ2-3; TRBD2 matches 15 bases. V gave up 5 bases and J gave up 3 bases; unmatched junction bases: 3. In germline, CDR1 is SQVTM, CDR2 ANQGSEA. The CDR3 covers 15 residues.

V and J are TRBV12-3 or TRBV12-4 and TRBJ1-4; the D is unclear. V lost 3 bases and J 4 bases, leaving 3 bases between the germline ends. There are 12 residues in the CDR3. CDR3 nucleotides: TGTGCCAGCAGTTTTGGTAATGAAAAACTGTTTTTT. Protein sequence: CASSFGNEKLFF.

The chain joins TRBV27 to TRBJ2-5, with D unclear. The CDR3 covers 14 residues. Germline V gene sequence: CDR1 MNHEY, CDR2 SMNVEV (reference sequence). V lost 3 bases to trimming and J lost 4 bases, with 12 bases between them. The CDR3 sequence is CASSFITHPETQYF. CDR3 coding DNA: TGTGCCAGCAGTTTCATTACCCACCCAGAGACCCAGTACTTC.

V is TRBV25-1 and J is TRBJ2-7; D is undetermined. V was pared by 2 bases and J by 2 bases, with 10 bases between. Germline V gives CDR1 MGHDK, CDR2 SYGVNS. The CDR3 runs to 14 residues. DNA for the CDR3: TGTGCCAGCAGTGAAACGGGTTGGACCTACGAGCAGTACTTC. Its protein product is CASSETGWTYEQYF.

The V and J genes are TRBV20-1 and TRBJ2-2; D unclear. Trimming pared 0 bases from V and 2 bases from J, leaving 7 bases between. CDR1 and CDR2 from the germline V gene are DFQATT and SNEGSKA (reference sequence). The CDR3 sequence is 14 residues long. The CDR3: CSARDTRNTGELFF. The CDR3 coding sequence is TGCAGTGCTAGAGACACCCGCAACACCGGGGAGCTGTTTTTT.

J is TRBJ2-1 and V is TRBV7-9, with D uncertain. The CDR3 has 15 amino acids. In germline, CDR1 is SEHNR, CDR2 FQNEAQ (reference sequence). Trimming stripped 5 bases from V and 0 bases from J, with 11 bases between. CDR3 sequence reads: CASSPHGSSYNEQFF. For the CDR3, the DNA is TGTGCCAGCAGCCCCCACGGTAGCTCCTACAATGAGCAGTTCTTC. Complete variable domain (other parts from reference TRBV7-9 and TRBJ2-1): DTGVSQNPRHKITKRGQNVTFRCDPISEHNRLYWYRQTLGQGPEFLTYFQNEAQLEKSRLLSDRFSAERPKGSFSTLEIQRTEQGDSAMYLCASSPHGSSYNEQFFGPGTRLTVL.

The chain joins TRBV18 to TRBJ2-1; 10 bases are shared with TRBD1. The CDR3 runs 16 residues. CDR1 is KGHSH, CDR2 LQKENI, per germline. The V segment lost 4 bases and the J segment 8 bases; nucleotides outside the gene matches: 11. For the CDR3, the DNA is TGTGCCAGCTCACGTTTAACCCGAGGGACAGGGGATGAGCAGTTCTTC. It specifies CASSRLTRGTGDEQFF.

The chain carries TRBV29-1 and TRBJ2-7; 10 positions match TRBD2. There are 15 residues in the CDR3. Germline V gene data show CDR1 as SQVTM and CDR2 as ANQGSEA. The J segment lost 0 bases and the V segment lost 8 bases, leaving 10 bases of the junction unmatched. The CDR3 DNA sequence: TGCAGCACCCGAGCAGGGACTAGCGACTCCTACGAGCAGTACTTC. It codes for CSTRAGTSDSYEQYF.

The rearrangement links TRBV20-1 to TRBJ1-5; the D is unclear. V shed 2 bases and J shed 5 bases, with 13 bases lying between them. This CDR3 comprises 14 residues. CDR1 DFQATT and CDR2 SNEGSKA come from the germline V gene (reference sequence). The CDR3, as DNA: TGCAGTGCTAGACCCTCTTTGGGCGATCAGCCCCAGCATTTT. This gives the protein CSARPSLGDQPQHF.